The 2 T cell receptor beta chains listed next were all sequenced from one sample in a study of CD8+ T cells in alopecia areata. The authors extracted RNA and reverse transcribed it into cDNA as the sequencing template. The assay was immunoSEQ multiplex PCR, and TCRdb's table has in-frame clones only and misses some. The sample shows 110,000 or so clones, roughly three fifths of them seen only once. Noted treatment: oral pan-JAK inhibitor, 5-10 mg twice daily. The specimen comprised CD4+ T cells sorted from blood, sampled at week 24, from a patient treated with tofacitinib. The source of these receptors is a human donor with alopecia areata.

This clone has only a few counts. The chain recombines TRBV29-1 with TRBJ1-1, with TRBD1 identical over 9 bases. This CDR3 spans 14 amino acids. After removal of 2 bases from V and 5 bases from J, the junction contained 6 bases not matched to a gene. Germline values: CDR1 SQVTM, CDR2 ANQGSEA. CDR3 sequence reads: CSVEMMGQGTEAFF. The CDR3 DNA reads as TGCAGCGTTGAAATGATGGGACAGGGTACTGAAGCTTTCTTT.

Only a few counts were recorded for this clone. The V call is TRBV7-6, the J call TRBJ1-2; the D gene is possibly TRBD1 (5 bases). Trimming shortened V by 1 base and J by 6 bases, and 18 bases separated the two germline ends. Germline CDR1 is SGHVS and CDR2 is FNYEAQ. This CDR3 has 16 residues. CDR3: CASSLGRGSLHHGYTF. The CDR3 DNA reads TGTGCCAGCAGCTTAGGTCGGGGCAGTTTGCATCATGGCTACACCTTC. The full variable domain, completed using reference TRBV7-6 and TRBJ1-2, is GAGVSQSPRYKVTKRGQDVALRCDPISGHVSLYWYRQALGQGPEFLTYFNYEAQQDKSGLPNDRFSAERPEGSISTLTIQRTEQRDSAMYRCASSLGRGSLHHGYTFGSGTRLTVV.